This T cell receptor beta chain originates from a study of T cell repertoires in cytomegalovirus infection. Study-wide context: An indication of both CMV infection and matching HLA type came from public TCR beta signatures.

TCRdb re-called the reads with MiXCR, one entry per CDR3 protein. In the table there are roughly 120,000 distinct CDR3 sequences, roughly a third of which are singletons. This clonotype was recorded a few times. Antigen unknown. General study points: Cumulative public TCR beta family frequency identified CMV carriers with the relevant HLA.

This TCR derives from a human donor in good health (CMV status not recorded). Some clones in this sample may be carry-over from other donors' samples. This specimen was CD8+ T cells from cultured PBMCs, taken from culture after CMV antigen stimulation.

The CDR3 spells CAVSRGASYNEQFF. CDR3 DNA: TGTGCAGTTAGCCGGGGGGCCTCCTACAATGAGCAGTTCTTC. This chain uses TRBV5-4 with TRBJ2-1; the D gene is possibly TRBD2 (7 bases). CDR3 size: 14 residues. Per germline, CDR1 SGHNT and CDR2 YYREEE (reference sequence). The full variable domain, completed using reference TRBV5-4 and TRBJ2-1, is ETGVTQSPTHLIKTRGQQVTLRCSSQSGHNTVSWYQQALGQGPQFIFQYYREEENGRGNFPPRFSGLQFPNYSSELNVNALELDDSALYLCAVSRGASYNEQFFGPGTRLTVL.